This T cell receptor beta chain was sequenced in a study of T cell responses to AZD1222 COVID-19 vaccine. This CDR3 region has 14 residues. Germline CDR1 is MDHEN and CDR2 is SYDVKM. V lost 4 bases, J lost 9 bases, and 16 bases lay in between. As for this clone: Its target is not known.

Study conclusions and caveats: Just a handful of people given AZD1222 tested seropositive at baseline. Among the donors, most were white British and more were female, and clonal diversity was possibly underestimated. Among vaccine-associated CD4 TCRs, coverage spanned spike, with dominance at 160-218 and 743-854.

Some clones are missing from TCRdb's copy, which holds only in-frame ones; the method was immunoSEQ multiplex PCR. Of approximately 110,000 clones in the sample, 92% were seen once. The clonotype was recovered from an adult who received the AZD1222 COVID-19 vaccine. The rearrangement uses TRBV28 and TRBJ1-5; perhaps TRBD1 as D (5 bases). Sequenced material: peripheral blood, taken 28 days after the second AZD1222 dose. CDR3 DNA sequence: TGTGCCAGCAGTTCCAACAGGCCCCGAGGGCCCCAGCATTTT. It encodes CASSSNRPRGPQHF.